This T cell receptor (beta chain) was sequenced in a study of blood T cells in healthy people across ages. Trimming cost V 3 bases and J 1 base, with 12 bases left between them. The V gene's germline CDR1 is DFQATT and CDR2 SNEGSKA (reference sequence). This CDR3 is 14 amino acids long. Findings and limits, study-wide: Bulk PBMC profiling left naive and antigen-experienced comparisons inconclusive.

This clonotype was picked up many times. Its antigen is not identified. Alongside a J-beta primer mix, a sample-barcoded 5' primer served in a second PCR lasting roughly 6 to 12 cycles. Each CDR3 protein is one row after TCRdb ran MiXCR on the 5' RACE reads. Altogether more than 800,000 distinct CDR3 sequences are present, 29% being singletons, with the ten largest covering 15% to 20%. V usage is TRBV20-1 and J usage is TRBJ2-5; weak D call: TRBD2 (7 bases). Source material: blood. The origin of this receptor is an elderly woman in good health. This CDR3 is CSARGGQSQETQYF. The CDR3 DNA follows: TGCAGTGCTAGGGGGGGGCAGTCCCAAGAGACCCAGTACTTC.